These 8 T cell receptor beta chains were all obtained from the same sample, sequenced in a study of blood T cell repertoires in COVID-19. Using immunoSEQ multiplex PCR, the repertoire was profiled, and TCRdb retains in-frame clones only, with some absent. The profile covers approximately 450,000 clones, with about 89% appearing a single time and 4% to 5.5% taken by the ten largest. The sequencing sample was made of peripheral blood. The source of these receptors is a young woman with acute or convalescent COVID-19.

This chain joins TRBV29-1 and TRBJ1-1, with a tentative D call TRBD1 (5 bases). The CDR3 runs 13 residues. Trimming left V 4 bases short and J 1 base short, with 10 bases between. CDR1 is SQVTM and CDR2 is ANQGSEA in the germline V gene. The CDR3 sequence is CSVGGRGNTEAFF. DNA for the CDR3: TGCAGCGTTGGGGGGAGGGGGAACACTGAAGCTTTCTTT.

This sequence joins TRBV5-6 and TRBJ1-5; D ambiguous. The CDR3 is 12 residues long. Germline CDR1 is SGHDT and CDR2 is YYEEEE. V shed 2 bases and J shed 5 bases, with 5 bases lying between them. CDR3 bases: TGTGCCAGCAGCTTTGGAGATCAGCCCCAGCATTTT. Its protein is CASSFGDQPQHF.

This clone was recorded only once. This chain uses TRBV18 with TRBJ2-1; 8 nucleotides line up with TRBD2. This CDR3 spans 16 amino acids. Germline V gene lookup returns CDR1 KGHSH and CDR2 LQKENI. V dropped 4 bases and J dropped 12; count of bases not matched to a gene: 17. CDR3 protein: CASSLNPGLEGVGQFF. The DNA for the CDR3 is TGTGCCAGCTCACTGAACCCGGGACTAGAGGGTGTCGGGCAGTTCTTC. The full variable domain, with the rest looked up from reference TRBV18 and TRBJ2-1, is NAGVMQNPRHLVRRRGQEARLRCSPMKGHSHVYWYRQLPEEGLKFMVYLQKENIIDESGMPKERFSAEFPKEGPSILRIQQVVRGDSAAYFCASSLNPGLEGVGQFFGPGTRLTVL.

The V and J genes are TRBV4-1 and TRBJ2-1; 8 bases line up with TRBD2. The germline V gene encodes CDR1 MGHRA and CDR2 YSYEKL. The V segment lost 7 bases and the J segment 6 bases; nucleotides outside the gene matches: 5. This CDR3 contains 13 residues. For the CDR3, the DNA is TGCGCCAGCACCCCCGGGACTAGCAATGAGCAGTTCTTC. The encoded protein is CASTPGTSNEQFF.

This chain links TRBV7-3 with TRBJ2-2; 8 bases are a match to TRBD2. Germline CDR1 is SGHTA and CDR2 is FQGTGA. There are 14 residues in the CDR3. V dropped 5 bases and J dropped 7; count of bases not matched to a gene: 6. CDR3 coding DNA: TGTGCCAGCAGCCCGGGAGGGGGGATCGGGGAGCTGTTTTTT. Its translation: CASSPGGGIGELFF.

This clone showed up just once. The chain links TRBV19 to TRBJ2-2, with D unresolved. The germline CDR1 and CDR2 sequences are LNHDA and SQIVND (reference sequence). This CDR3 has 19 amino acids. V was trimmed by 2 bases and J by 1 base, leaving 20 bases between them. As DNA, the CDR3 is TGTGCCAGTAGTATATCCAACATTATAAGTCAACGGAACACCGGGGAGCTGTTTTTT. This translates into CASSISNIISQRNTGELFF.

The chain joins TRBV7-3 to TRBJ2-3, with TRBD2 identical over 12 bases. The CDR3 is 15 amino acids. Trimming took 8 bases from V and 4 from J; bases not matched to a gene: 7. Germline assignment: CDR1 SGHTA and CDR2 FQGTGA. The chain's CDR3 is CASGDGLAGSDTQYF. The DNA of the CDR3 is TGTGCCAGCGGCGACGGACTAGCGGGGTCAGATACGCAGTATTTT.

The V and J genes are TRBV14 and TRBJ1-1, with a weak D call TRBD1 (5 bases). With 2 bases removed from V and 5 bases from J, the gap between germline ends came to 9 bases. This CDR3 is 13 amino acids long. The V gene's germline CDR1 is SGHDN and CDR2 FVKESK. This chain's CDR3 is CASSQSKGTEAFF. In DNA form, the CDR3 reads TGTGCCAGCAGCCAATCTAAGGGGACTGAAGCTTTCTTT.